This T cell receptor beta chain was sequenced during a study of T-cell reconstitution after alpha-beta-depleted transplantation in children. Study observations and caveats: Several hundred expanded graft clones reportedly were the source of alpha-beta T cells about two months after transplant. At the one-year point after transplant, T-cell counts and TCRbeta diversity were found to come mostly from T cells that had been newly produced. Elevated TCRbeta diversity at day 60 was traced, in some patients, to surviving recipient T cells and thymic progenitors.

This clonotype was seen repeatedly, ten times or more. The target antigen is unknown. V lost 0 bases, J lost 3 bases, and 21 bases lay in between. Looked up from germline, CDR1 is SGHAT and CDR2 is FQDESV (reference sequence). There are 19 residues in the CDR3. TCRbeta library preparation incorporated unique molecular identifiers. TCRdb fed the PCR reads into MiXCR, producing one record per CDR3 protein. The sample lists 200,000 to 250,000 distinct CDR3 sequences, 9.5% to 13% seen once, with about 30% in the top ten. V usage is TRBV11-1 and J usage is TRBJ1-5, with a weak D call TRBD1 (5 bases). The specimen was PBMCs, collected before TCRalphabeta/CD19-depleted stem cell transplant. The TCR sequence derives from a child under three years old with acute myeloid leukemia, due to receive a stem cell transplant. The CDR3 sequence is CASSLALSGSGRINQPQHF. DNA for the CDR3: TGTGCCAGCAGCTTAGCCCTCTCGGGGTCAGGGCGCATCAATCAGCCCCAGCATTTT.